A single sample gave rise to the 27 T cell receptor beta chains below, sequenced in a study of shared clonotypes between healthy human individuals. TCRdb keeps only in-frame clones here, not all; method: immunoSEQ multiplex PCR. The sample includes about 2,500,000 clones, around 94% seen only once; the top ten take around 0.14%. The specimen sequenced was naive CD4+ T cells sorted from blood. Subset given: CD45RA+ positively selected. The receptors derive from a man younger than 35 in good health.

CDR3 residues: CASSGLAGVAKNIQYF. CDR3 DNA sequence: TGTGCCAGCAGTGGTCTAGCGGGAGTAGCCAAAAACATTCAGTACTTC. The chain uses TRBV2 and TRBJ2-4; TRBD2 matches at 10 bases. This CDR3 contains 16 residues. Germline V CDR1 and CDR2: SNHLY, FYNNEI. Unmatched junction bases numbered 3, after V lost 4 bases and J lost 0 bases.

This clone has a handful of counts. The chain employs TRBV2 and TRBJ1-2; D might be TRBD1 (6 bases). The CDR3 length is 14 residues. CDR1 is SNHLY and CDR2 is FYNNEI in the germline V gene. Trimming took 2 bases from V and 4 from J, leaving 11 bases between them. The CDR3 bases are TGTGCCAGCAGTGAATCAGACAGGTTCTATGGCTACACCTTC. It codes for CASSESDRFYGYTF.

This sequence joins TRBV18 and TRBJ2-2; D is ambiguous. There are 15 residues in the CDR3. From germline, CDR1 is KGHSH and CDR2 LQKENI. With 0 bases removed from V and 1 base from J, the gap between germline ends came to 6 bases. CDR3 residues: CASSPPIRNTGELFF. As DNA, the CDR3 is TGTGCCAGCTCACCACCGATCCGGAACACCGGGGAGCTGTTTTTT. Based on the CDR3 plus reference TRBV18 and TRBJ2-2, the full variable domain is NAGVMQNPRHLVRRRGQEARLRCSPMKGHSHVYWYRQLPEEGLKFMVYLQKENIIDESGMPKERFSAEFPKEGPSILRIQQVVRGDSAAYFCASSPPIRNTGELFFGEGSRLTVL.

For the CDR3, the DNA is TGTGCCAGCAGCACCCGCGGACAGGGAAGCACAGATACGCAGTATTTT. Amino acid sequence: CASSTRGQGSTDTQYF. This sequence joins TRBV7-2 and TRBJ2-3, with 8 nucleotides matching TRBD1. With V trimmed by 5 bases and J by 0 bases, 7 bases remained unmatched. Looked up from germline, CDR1 is SGHTA and CDR2 is FQGNSA. This CDR3 is built from 16 residues. The entire variable domain, with the rest obtained from reference TRBV7-2 and TRBJ2-3, is as follows: GAGVSQSPSNKVTEKGKDVELRCDPISGHTALYWYRQSLGQGLEFLIYFQGNSAPDKSGLPSDRFSAERTGGSVSTLTIQRTQQEDSAVYLCASSTRGQGSTDTQYFGPGTRLTVL.

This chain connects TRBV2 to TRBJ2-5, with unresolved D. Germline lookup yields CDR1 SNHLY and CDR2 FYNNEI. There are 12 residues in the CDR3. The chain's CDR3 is CAIEDKRETQYF. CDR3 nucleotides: TGTGCTATAGAGGATAAAAGGGAGACCCAGTACTTC.

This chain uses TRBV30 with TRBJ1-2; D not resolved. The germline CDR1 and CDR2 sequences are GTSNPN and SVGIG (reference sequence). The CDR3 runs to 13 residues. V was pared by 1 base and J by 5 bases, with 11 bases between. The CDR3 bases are TGTGCCTGGAGTGCGGCAACGGTGTATGGCTACACCTTC. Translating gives CAWSAATVYGYTF.

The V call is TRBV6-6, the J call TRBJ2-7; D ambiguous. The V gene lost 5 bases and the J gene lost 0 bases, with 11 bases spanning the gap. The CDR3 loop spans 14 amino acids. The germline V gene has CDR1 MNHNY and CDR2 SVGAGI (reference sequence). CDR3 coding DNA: TGTGCCAGCAGTCCGCGAAGGGACTCCTACGAGCAGTACTTC. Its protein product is CASSPRRDSYEQYF.

CDR3 protein: CASRGGTIKGNSPLHF. In DNA, the CDR3 is TGTGCCAGCAGGGGGGGGACAATCAAGGGCAATTCACCCCTCCACTTT. The gene calls are TRBV28 and TRBJ1-6, with D tentatively TRBD1 (6 bases). Germline-derived CDR1 and CDR2 are MDHEN and SYDVKM. This CDR3 region has 16 residues. V shed 6 bases and J shed 7 bases, with 19 bases lying between them.

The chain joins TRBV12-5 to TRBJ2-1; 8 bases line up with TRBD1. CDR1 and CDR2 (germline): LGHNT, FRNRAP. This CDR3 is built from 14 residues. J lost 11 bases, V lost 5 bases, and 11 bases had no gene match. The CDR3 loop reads CASGIGTGRLKQFF. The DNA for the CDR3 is TGTGCTAGTGGTATAGGGACAGGTCGATTAAAGCAGTTCTTC.

DNA of the CDR3: TGTGCCAGCAGCGCCGGTAGCGGGATAGGCTACGAGCAGTACTTC. Translating it yields CASSAGSGIGYEQYF. The chain combines TRBV9 with TRBJ2-7; 8 bases are shared with TRBD2. The CDR3 contains 15 residues. Germline assignment: CDR1 SGDLS and CDR2 YYNGEE. V lost 3 bases and J lost 3; bases outside the gene matches: 8.

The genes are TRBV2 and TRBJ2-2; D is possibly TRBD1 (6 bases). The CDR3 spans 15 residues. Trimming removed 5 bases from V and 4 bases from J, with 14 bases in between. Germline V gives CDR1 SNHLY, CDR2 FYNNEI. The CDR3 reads CASSLTIQGTGELFF. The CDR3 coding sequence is TGTGCCAGCAGTCTGACTATACAGGGCACCGGGGAGCTGTTTTTT.

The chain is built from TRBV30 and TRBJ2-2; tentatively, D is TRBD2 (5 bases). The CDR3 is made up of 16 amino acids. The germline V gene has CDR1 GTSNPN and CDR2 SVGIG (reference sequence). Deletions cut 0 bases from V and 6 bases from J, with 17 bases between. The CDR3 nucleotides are TGTGCCTGGAGTGTACGGCCCGGACTTGTCCCCGGGGAGCTGTTTTTT. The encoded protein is CAWSVRPGLVPGELFF.

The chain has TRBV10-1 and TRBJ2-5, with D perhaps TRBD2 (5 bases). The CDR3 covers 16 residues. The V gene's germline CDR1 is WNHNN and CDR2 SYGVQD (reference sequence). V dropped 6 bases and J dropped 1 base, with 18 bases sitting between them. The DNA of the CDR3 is TGCGCCAGCAGGCCTGAGTCAGCGGTCATCCAAGAGACCCAGTACTTC. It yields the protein CASRPESAVIQETQYF.

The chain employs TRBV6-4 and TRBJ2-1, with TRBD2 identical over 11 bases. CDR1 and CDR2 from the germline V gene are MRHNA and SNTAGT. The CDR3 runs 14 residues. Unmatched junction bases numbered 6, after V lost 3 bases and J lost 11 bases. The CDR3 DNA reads TGTGCCAGCAGTGAGGGACTAGCGGTTCGAAAGCAGTTCTTC. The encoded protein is CASSEGLAVRKQFF.

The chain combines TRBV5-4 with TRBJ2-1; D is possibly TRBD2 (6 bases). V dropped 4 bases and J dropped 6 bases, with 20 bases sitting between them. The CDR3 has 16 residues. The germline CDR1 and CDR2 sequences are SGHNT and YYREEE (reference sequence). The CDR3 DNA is TGTGCCAGCAGCATAATGCGGGGATCGGGAGCCAATGAGCAGTTCTTC. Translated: CASSIMRGSGANEQFF.

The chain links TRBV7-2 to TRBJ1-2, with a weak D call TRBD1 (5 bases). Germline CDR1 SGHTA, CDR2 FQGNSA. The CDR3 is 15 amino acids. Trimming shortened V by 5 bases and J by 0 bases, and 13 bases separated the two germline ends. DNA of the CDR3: TGTGCCAGCAGCCCCGGGGCCTCTACTAACTATGGCTACACCTTC. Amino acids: CASSPGASTNYGYTF.

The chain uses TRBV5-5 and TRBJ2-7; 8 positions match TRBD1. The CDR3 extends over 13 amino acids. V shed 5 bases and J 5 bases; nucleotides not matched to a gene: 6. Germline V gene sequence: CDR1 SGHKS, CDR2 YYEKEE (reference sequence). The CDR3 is CASSSDRGHEQYF. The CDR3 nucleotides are TGTGCCAGCAGTAGCGACAGGGGCCACGAGCAGTACTTC.

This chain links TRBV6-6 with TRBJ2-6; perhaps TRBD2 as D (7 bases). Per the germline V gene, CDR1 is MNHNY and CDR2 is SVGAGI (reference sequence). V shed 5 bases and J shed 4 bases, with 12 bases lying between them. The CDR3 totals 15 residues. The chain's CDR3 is CASSQGGAGANVLTF. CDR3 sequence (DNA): TGTGCCAGCAGTCAAGGGGGGGCAGGGGCCAACGTCCTGACTTTC.

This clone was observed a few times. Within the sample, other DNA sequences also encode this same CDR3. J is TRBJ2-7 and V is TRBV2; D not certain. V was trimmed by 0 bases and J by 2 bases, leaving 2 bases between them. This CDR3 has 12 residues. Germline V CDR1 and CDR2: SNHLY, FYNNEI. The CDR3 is CASSEATYEQYF. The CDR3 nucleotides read TGTGCCAGCAGTGAAGCCACCTACGAGCAGTACTTC.

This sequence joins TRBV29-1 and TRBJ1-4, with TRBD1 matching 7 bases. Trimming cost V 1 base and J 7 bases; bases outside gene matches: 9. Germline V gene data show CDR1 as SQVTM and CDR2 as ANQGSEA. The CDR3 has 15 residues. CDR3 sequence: CSVEVMTGRGEKLFF. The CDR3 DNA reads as TGCAGCGTTGAAGTTATGACAGGGCGGGGTGAAAAACTGTTTTTT.

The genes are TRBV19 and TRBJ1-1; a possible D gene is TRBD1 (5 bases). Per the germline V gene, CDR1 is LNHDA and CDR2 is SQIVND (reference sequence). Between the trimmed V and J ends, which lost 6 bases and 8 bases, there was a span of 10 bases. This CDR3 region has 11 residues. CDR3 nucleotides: TGTGCCAGTAGGGAGACAGCCGAAGCTTTCTTT. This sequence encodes CASRETAEAFF.

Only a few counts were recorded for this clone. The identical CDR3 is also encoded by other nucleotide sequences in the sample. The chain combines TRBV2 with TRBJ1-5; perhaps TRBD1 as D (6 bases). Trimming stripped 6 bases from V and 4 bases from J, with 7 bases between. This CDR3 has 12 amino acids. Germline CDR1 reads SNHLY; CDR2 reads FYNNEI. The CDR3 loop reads CASRRGNQPQHF. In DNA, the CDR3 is TGTGCCAGCAGAAGGGGGAATCAGCCCCAGCATTTT.

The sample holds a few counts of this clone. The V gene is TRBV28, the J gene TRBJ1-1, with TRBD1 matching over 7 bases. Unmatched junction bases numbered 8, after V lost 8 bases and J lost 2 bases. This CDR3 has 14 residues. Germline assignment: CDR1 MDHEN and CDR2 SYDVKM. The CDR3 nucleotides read TGTGCCAGCTTAGGGGACAGAAGAAACACTGAAGCTTTCTTT. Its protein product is CASLGDRRNTEAFF.

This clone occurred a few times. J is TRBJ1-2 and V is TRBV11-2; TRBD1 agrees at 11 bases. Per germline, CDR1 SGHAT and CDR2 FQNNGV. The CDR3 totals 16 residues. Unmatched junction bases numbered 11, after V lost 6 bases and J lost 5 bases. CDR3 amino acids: CASSSLPGTGGYGYTF. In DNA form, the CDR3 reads TGTGCCAGCAGTTCCCTACCCGGGACAGGGGGATATGGCTACACCTTC.

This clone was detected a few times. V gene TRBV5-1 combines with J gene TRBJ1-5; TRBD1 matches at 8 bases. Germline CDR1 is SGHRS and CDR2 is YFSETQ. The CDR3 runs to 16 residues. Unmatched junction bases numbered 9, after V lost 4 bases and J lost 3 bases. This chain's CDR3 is CASSPTTGGYNQPQHF. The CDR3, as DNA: TGCGCCAGCAGCCCTACCACAGGGGGTTACAATCAGCCCCAGCATTTT.

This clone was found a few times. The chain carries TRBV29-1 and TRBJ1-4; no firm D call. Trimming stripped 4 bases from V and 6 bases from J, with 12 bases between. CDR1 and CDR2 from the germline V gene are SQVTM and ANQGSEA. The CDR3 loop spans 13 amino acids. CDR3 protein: CSVALQPYEKLFF. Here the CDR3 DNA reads TGCAGCGTTGCGCTACAGCCGTATGAAAAACTGTTTTTT.

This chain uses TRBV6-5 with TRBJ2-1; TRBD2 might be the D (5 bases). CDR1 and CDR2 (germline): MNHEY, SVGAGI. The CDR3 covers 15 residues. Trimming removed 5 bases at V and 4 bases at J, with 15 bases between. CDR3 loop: CASSRGSSAYNEQFF. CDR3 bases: TGTGCCAGCAGTCGCGGTAGTAGCGCTTACAATGAGCAGTTCTTC.